The 13 T cell receptor beta chains below all came from one sample that was sequenced in a study of OX40 agonist ivuxolimab in advanced cancers. Assay: immunoSEQ multiplex PCR; the TCRdb copy retains only in-frame clones and omits some. The table shows roughly 19,000 clones, with under 90% occurring only once. The source material was CD4+ or CD8+ T cells sorted from blood, sampled in a trial of the OX40 agonist ivuxolimab. These receptors were obtained from an adult with an advanced solid tumor such as melanoma, head and neck, liver or kidney cancer.

The rearrangement joins TRBV4-2 to TRBJ1-1; possible D gene TRBD1, 5 bases. CDR3 length: 16 amino acids. Trimming removed 0 bases at V and 7 bases at J, with 18 bases between. The germline V gene encodes CDR1 LGHNA and CDR2 YNFKEQ. CDR3 sequence reads: CASSQDVGTLGYEAFF. The CDR3, as DNA: TGTGCCAGCAGCCAAGATGTCGGGACTTTGGGCTATGAAGCTTTCTTT.

The rearrangement uses TRBV7-9 and TRBJ1-2, with 8 bases identical to TRBD1. In germline, CDR1 is SEHNR, CDR2 FQNEAQ (reference sequence). The V segment lost 2 bases and the J segment 2 bases; nucleotides outside the gene matches: 4. The length of the CDR3 is 15 residues. The CDR3 sequence: CASSLSSGGNYGYTF. For the CDR3, the DNA is TGTGCCAGCAGCTTAAGTTCAGGGGGCAACTATGGCTACACCTTC.

The V gene is TRBV29-1, the J gene TRBJ2-2; D ambiguous. The CDR3 contains 12 residues. The V and J ends lost 7 bases and 7 bases respectively, with 13 bases between them. Germline V gene lookup returns CDR1 SQVTM and CDR2 ANQGSEA. The CDR3 bases are TGCAGCGGTCTCCTTTTGGGCGGGGAGCTGTTTTTT. Protein: CSGLLLGGELFF.

J is TRBJ2-2 and V is TRBV10-1, with a weak D call TRBD2 (5 bases). The CDR3 loop spans 15 amino acids. Germline assignment: CDR1 WNHNN and CDR2 SYGVQD (reference sequence). V shed 5 bases and J shed 7 bases, with 17 bases lying between them. The CDR3 DNA follows: TGCGCCAGCAGTAACGACGGGGAGCGAGTCGGGGAGCTGTTTTTT. Protein sequence: CASSNDGERVGELFF.

V gene TRBV10-2 combines with J gene TRBJ2-5, with 7 bases identical to TRBD1. The CDR3 contains 12 residues. J was trimmed by 5 bases and V by 8 bases; bases with no gene match: 5. From germline, CDR1 is WSHSY and CDR2 SAAADI. CDR3 DNA: TGCGCCAGCGGACAGGTTGTGGAGACCCAGTACTTC. Its protein is CASGQVVETQYF.

The chain has TRBV19 and TRBJ1-5; weak D call: TRBD1 (6 bases). Germline lookup yields CDR1 LNHDA and CDR2 SQIVND (reference sequence). Trimming pared 2 bases from V and 6 bases from J, leaving 8 bases between. The CDR3 has 13 residues. The CDR3 loop reads CASSITGSQPQHF. The CDR3 DNA follows: TGTGCCAGTAGTATAACAGGGAGTCAGCCCCAGCATTTT.

The chain uses TRBV11-2 and TRBJ2-3; D perhaps matches TRBD2 (5 bases). This CDR3 comprises 15 residues. Trimming pared 0 bases from V and 2 bases from J, leaving 9 bases between. Germline assignment: CDR1 SGHAT and CDR2 FQNNGV. Here the CDR3 DNA reads TGTGCCAGCAGCTTAGAACGGACTCACACAGATACGCAGTATTTT. Protein product: CASSLERTHTDTQYF.

V and J are TRBV9 and TRBJ2-6; D perhaps matches TRBD1 (6 bases). Germline V lookup: CDR1 SGDLS, CDR2 YYNGEE. The CDR3 has 15 amino acids. V shed 0 bases and J shed 3 bases, with 7 bases lying between them. The CDR3: CASSVEGVGANVLTF. The CDR3 DNA sequence: TGTGCCAGCAGCGTAGAGGGGGTTGGGGCCAACGTCCTGACTTTC.

This clone has just one count. The V call is TRBV9, the J call TRBJ1-6, with D possibly matching TRBD1 (5 bases). The CDR3 runs 15 residues. Trimming cost V 0 bases and J 10 bases, with 14 bases left between them. The V gene's germline CDR1 is SGDLS and CDR2 YYNGEE. CDR3 nucleotides: TGTGCCAGCAGCGTAGACCAGATGGGGGGGTCACCCCTCCACTTT. This translates into CASSVDQMGGSPLHF.

The chain is built from TRBV19 and TRBJ1-5; TRBD1 matches 8 bases. The V segment lost 4 bases and the J segment 1 base; nucleotides outside the gene matches: 6. Germline CDR1 is LNHDA and CDR2 is SQIVND (reference sequence). This CDR3 comprises 16 residues. Written as DNA, the CDR3 is TGTGCCAGTAGTACATCCGGACAGGGAAGCAATCAGCCCCAGCATTTT. This translates into CASSTSGQGSNQPQHF.

The chain carries TRBV4-1 and TRBJ2-5; 7 positions match TRBD1. From germline, CDR1 is MGHRA and CDR2 YSYEKL. Trimming at V came to 0 bases and at J to 1 base, leaving 11 bases not matched to a gene. This CDR3 region has 18 residues. The CDR3 DNA reads as TGCGCCAGCAGCCAAGAGGTTATGGCAGGGGGTGTCCAAGAGACCCAGTACTTC. It codes for CASSQEVMAGGVQETQYF.

This chain connects TRBV28 to TRBJ1-3; D gene unclear. Germline-derived CDR1 and CDR2 are MDHEN and SYDVKM. CDR3 length: 15 amino acids. Trimming pared 2 bases from V and 0 bases from J, leaving 8 bases between. The CDR3 nucleotides are TGTGCCAGCAGTTTACCGTACTACTCTGGAAACACCATATATTTT. Its protein is CASSLPYYSGNTIYF. Variable domain in full (rest from reference TRBV28 and TRBJ1-3): DVKVTQSSRYLVKRTGEKVFLECVQDMDHENMFWYRQDPGLGLRLIYFSYDVKMKEKGDIPEGYSVSREKKERFSLILESASTNQTSMYLCASSLPYYSGNTIYFGEGSWLTVV.

This clone occurred once. The rearrangement joins TRBV28 to TRBJ1-4; D call uncertain. The CDR3 has 14 amino acids. Germline assignment: CDR1 MDHEN and CDR2 SYDVKM. The V end lost 8 bases, the J end lost 2 bases, and 12 bases lay between the germline ends. The CDR3: CASGFGSTNEKLFF. CDR3 bases: TGTGCCAGCGGGTTTGGCAGCACTAATGAAAAACTGTTTTTT. Drawing the rest from reference TRBV28 and TRBJ1-4, the complete variable domain is DVKVTQSSRYLVKRTGEKVFLECVQDMDHENMFWYRQDPGLGLRLIYFSYDVKMKEKGDIPEGYSVSREKKERFSLILESASTNQTSMYLCASGFGSTNEKLFFGSGTQLSVL.